These 22 T cell receptor beta chains were sequenced from one sample in a study of cytomegalovirus exposure and HLA in healthy donors. The PCR employed 60 Vbeta primers together with 13 Jbeta primers. The protocol was immunoSEQ multiplex PCR, while the TCRdb copy is restricted to in-frame clones and leaves out a portion. The table lists some 150,000 clones. The source material was PBMCs. The receptors here all came from a woman in her late teens or twenties in good health and CMV-seronegative.

This chain joins TRBV19 and TRBJ2-1; 7 bases align to TRBD2. J gave up 5 bases and V 7 bases, and 8 bases lay outside the gene matches. The CDR3 has 14 amino acids. Looked up from germline, CDR1 is LNHDA and CDR2 is SQIVND (reference sequence). The CDR3: CASTAGEWNNEQFF. The CDR3 DNA is TGTGCCAGTACGGCGGGGGAGTGGAACAATGAGCAGTTCTTC.

This chain links TRBV19 with TRBJ1-1; TRBD1 agrees at 8 bases. Losses at the gene ends were 9 bases for V and 4 bases for J; bases not matched to a gene: 10. This CDR3 has 14 residues. Germline CDR1 LNHDA, CDR2 SQIVND (reference sequence). CDR3: CASVPGGGITEAFF. CDR3 sequence (DNA): TGTGCCAGCGTTCCAGGGGGCGGTATCACTGAAGCTTTCTTT.

The chain couples TRBV29-1 to TRBJ2-7; D possibly corresponds to TRBD1 (5 bases). Trimming stripped 6 bases from V and 2 bases from J, with 8 bases between. Germline CDR1 SQVTM, CDR2 ANQGSEA. This CDR3 spans 11 amino acids. This chain's CDR3 is CSVRVPYEQYF. CDR3 DNA sequence: TGCAGCGTCAGGGTACCCTACGAGCAGTACTTC.

V gene TRBV18 combines with J gene TRBJ2-7; 7 bases fit TRBD1. With 0 bases clipped from V and 3 bases from J, the junction kept 5 bases outside the gene matches. The germline CDR1 and CDR2 sequences are KGHSH and LQKENI. The CDR3 totals 15 residues. The CDR3 region is CASSPPIRDSYEQYF. Written as DNA, the CDR3 is TGTGCCAGCTCACCACCCATCAGGGACAGCTACGAGCAGTACTTC.

The V and J genes are TRBV19 and TRBJ1-1, with unresolved D. This CDR3 has 12 residues. Trimming took 4 bases from V and 7 from J, leaving 10 bases between them. Looked up from germline, CDR1 is LNHDA and CDR2 is SQIVND (reference sequence). CDR3 sequence: CASSTWPYEAFF. The CDR3 coding sequence is TGTGCCAGTAGTACGTGGCCTTATGAAGCTTTCTTT. Full variable domain (rest looked up from reference TRBV19 and TRBJ1-1): DGGITQSPKYLFRKEGQNVTLSCEQNLNHDAMYWYRQDPGQGLRLIYYSQIVNDFQKGDIAEGYSVSREKKESFPLTVTSAQKNPTAFYLCASSTWPYEAFFGQGTRLTVV.

V is TRBV5-4 and J is TRBJ2-3, with 8 nucleotides matching TRBD1. Per the germline V gene, CDR1 is SGHNT and CDR2 is YYREEE (reference sequence). The CDR3 runs 13 residues. V gave up 4 bases and J gave up 4 bases; unmatched junction bases: 2. This CDR3 is CASSGGQADTQYF. The CDR3 DNA sequence: TGTGCCAGCAGCGGGGGACAGGCAGATACGCAGTATTTT. Drawing the rest from reference TRBV5-4 and TRBJ2-3, the complete variable domain is ETGVTQSPTHLIKTRGQQVTLRCSSQSGHNTVSWYQQALGQGPQFIFQYYREEENGRGNFPPRFSGLQFPNYSSELNVNALELDDSALYLCASSGGQADTQYFGPGTRLTVL.

The V gene is TRBV5-5, the J gene TRBJ1-1; D possibly corresponds to TRBD1 (6 bases). CDR3 size: 14 residues. Germline V gene lookup returns CDR1 SGHKS and CDR2 YYEKEE (reference sequence). Trimming took 4 bases from V and 1 from J, leaving 11 bases between them. The CDR3 reads CASSRQGRNTEAFF. The CDR3 coding sequence is TGTGCCAGCAGCCGTCAGGGGAGGAACACTGAAGCTTTCTTT.

The chain carries TRBV10-3 and TRBJ2-7, with D possibly being TRBD2 (6 bases). Germline V gene sequence: CDR1 ENHRY, CDR2 SYGVKD. The CDR3 is 13 amino acids. Trimming removed 0 bases from V and 4 bases from J, with 7 bases in between. The CDR3 loop reads CAISESEGYEQYF. In nucleotides, the CDR3 is TGTGCCATCAGTGAGTCGGAGGGTTACGAGCAGTACTTC.

This chain uses TRBV7-2 with TRBJ2-7; 11 bases map to TRBD1. The CDR3 length is 15 residues. The V gene's germline CDR1 is SGHTA and CDR2 FQGNSA. Trimming at V came to 5 bases and at J to 0 bases, leaving 3 bases not matched to a gene. CDR3 DNA sequence: TGTGCCAGCAGCCGGGACAGGGGGAGCTCCTACGAGCAGTACTTC. Protein sequence: CASSRDRGSSYEQYF.

The rearrangement joins TRBV2 to TRBJ1-1, with 7 bases fitting TRBD1. Germline trimming cut 4 bases from V and 5 bases from J; bases unmatched to any gene: 10. CDR3 length: 15 residues. The germline V gene has CDR1 SNHLY and CDR2 FYNNEI. The CDR3 bases are TGTGCCAGCAGTGCCCACGACAGGGATTCGACTGAAGCTTTCTTT. Translation gives CASSAHDRDSTEAFF.

The rearrangement links TRBV30 to TRBJ1-2, with D perhaps matching TRBD1 (5 bases). V dropped 3 bases and J dropped 0 bases, with 17 bases sitting between them. The CDR3 is 16 residues long. Per germline, CDR1 GTSNPN and CDR2 SVGIG (reference sequence). The CDR3 loop reads CAWREPDRVANYGYTF. CDR3 nucleotides: TGTGCCTGGAGGGAACCCGACAGAGTAGCTAACTATGGCTACACCTTC.

The chain combines TRBV10-1 with TRBJ1-5; TRBD1 matches 7 bases. Germline loops: CDR1 WNHNN, CDR2 SYGVQD (reference sequence). The CDR3 totals 16 residues. V shed 7 bases and J 1 base; nucleotides not matched to a gene: 10. The CDR3 region is CASIPPTGPSNQPQHF. The CDR3 DNA sequence: TGCGCCAGCATCCCACCGACAGGGCCAAGCAATCAGCCCCAGCATTTT.

This chain joins TRBV18 and TRBJ1-1, with 8 bases lining up with TRBD1. The V gene end was trimmed by 4 bases and the J gene end by 3 bases; junction bases not matched to a gene: 7. This CDR3 has 15 residues. Germline-derived CDR1 and CDR2 are KGHSH and LQKENI. CDR3 loop: CASSLSGRGHTEAFF. In DNA form, the CDR3 reads TGTGCCAGCTCACTCTCCGGCAGGGGGCACACTGAAGCTTTCTTT.

V and J are TRBV10-1 and TRBJ2-5; possibly TRBD1 for D (5 bases). Between the trimmed V and J ends, which lost 5 bases and 2 bases, there was a span of 9 bases. The germline V gene has CDR1 WNHNN and CDR2 SYGVQD (reference sequence). The CDR3 consists of 13 residues. CDR3 amino acids: CASSNQGQETQYF. The CDR3 bases are TGCGCCAGCAGTAACCAGGGTCAAGAGACCCAGTACTTC.

The rearrangement links TRBV7-9 to TRBJ2-5; 7 nucleotides agree with TRBD1. The trim removed 2 bases at V and 5 bases at J, leaving 5 bases unmatched. CDR3 length: 14 amino acids. Germline V gives CDR1 SEHNR, CDR2 FQNEAQ (reference sequence). CDR3 sequence (DNA): TGTGCCAGCAGCTTAAGAGGGGGCTGGGAGACCCAGTACTTC. Protein: CASSLRGGWETQYF.

The chain couples TRBV5-6 to TRBJ1-1; 11 positions match TRBD1. V lost 4 bases, J lost 10 bases, and 6 bases stayed unmatched. Germline V gene data show CDR1 as SGHDT and CDR2 as YYEEEE. The CDR3 spans 13 residues. In nucleotides, the CDR3 is TGTGCCAGCAGCCCCCGGGACAGGGGGAGAGCTTTCTTT. This codes for CASSPRDRGRAFF.

The CDR3 sequence: CASSTTSGRTTDTQYF. CDR3 bases: TGTGCCAGCAGTACGACTAGCGGGAGGACGACAGATACGCAGTATTTT. The V and J genes are TRBV6-6 and TRBJ2-3; TRBD2 agrees at 13 bases. The CDR3 has 16 amino acids. The V and J ends lost 5 bases and 3 bases, in that order; junction bases with no gene match: 5. Germline V gene lookup returns CDR1 MNHNY and CDR2 SVGAGI (reference sequence).

The chain combines TRBV9 with TRBJ2-1, with 10 bases fitting TRBD1. Germline V CDR1 and CDR2: SGDLS, YYNGEE. The trim removed 3 bases at V and 3 bases at J, leaving 12 bases unmatched. The CDR3 length is 18 residues. The CDR3 here is CASSGFTSGQGNYNEQFF. The CDR3 nucleotides are TGTGCCAGCAGCGGGTTCACCTCGGGACAGGGGAACTACAATGAGCAGTTCTTC.

The rearrangement joins TRBV29-1 to TRBJ2-5; no definite D call. V was pared by 4 bases and J by 2 bases, with 14 bases between. The CDR3 extends over 14 amino acids. Germline V gene sequence: CDR1 SQVTM, CDR2 ANQGSEA. CDR3 nucleotide sequence: TGCAGCGTTGGTGGAGCGATCGTGCAAGAGACCCAGTACTTC. Translation: CSVGGAIVQETQYF. Full variable domain (rest looked up from reference TRBV29-1 and TRBJ2-5): SAVISQKPSRDICQRGTSLTIQCQVDSQVTMMFWYRQQPGQSLTLIATANQGSEATYESGFVIDKFPISRPNLTFSTLTVSNMSPEDSSIYLCSVGGAIVQETQYFGPGTRLLVL.

The chain uses TRBV6-5 and TRBJ2-1, with 8 positions matching TRBD1. V shed 0 bases and J 5 bases; nucleotides not matched to a gene: 3. CDR1 is MNHEY, CDR2 SVGAGI, per germline. CDR3 length: 15 amino acids. CDR3 protein: CASSYSQGAHNEQFF. The CDR3 DNA sequence: TGTGCCAGCAGTTACTCCCAGGGGGCCCACAATGAGCAGTTCTTC.

The chain carries TRBV5-4 and TRBJ2-7; unclear D gene. The CDR3 runs to 12 residues. Per germline, CDR1 SGHNT and CDR2 YYREEE (reference sequence). The V end lost 0 bases, the J end lost 4 bases, and 5 bases lay between the germline ends. The DNA of the CDR3 is TGTGCCAGCAGCTTGGGAGCGTACGAGCAGTACTTC. This codes for CASSLGAYEQYF.

The CDR3 reads CARKRKATGTRETQYF. The CDR3 DNA reads TGTGCCAGAAAGAGAAAGGCTACCGGGACTAGAGAGACCCAGTACTTC. This chain links TRBV5-3 with TRBJ2-5; 8 bases agree with TRBD2. TRBV5-3 is given ORF status, its function remaining uncertain. J gave up 4 bases and V 6 bases, and 14 bases lay outside the gene matches. This CDR3 region has 16 residues.